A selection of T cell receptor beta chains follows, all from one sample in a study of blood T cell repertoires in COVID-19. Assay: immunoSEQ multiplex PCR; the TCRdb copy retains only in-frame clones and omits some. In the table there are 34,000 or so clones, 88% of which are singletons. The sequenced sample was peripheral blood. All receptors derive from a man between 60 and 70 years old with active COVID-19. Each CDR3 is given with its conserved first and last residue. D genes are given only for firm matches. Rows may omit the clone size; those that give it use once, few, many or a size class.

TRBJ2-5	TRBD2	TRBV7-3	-	TGTGCCAGCAGTTCGACTAGCGGGGCCCAAGAGACCCAGTACTTC	CASSSTSGAQETQYF
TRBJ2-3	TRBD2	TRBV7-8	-	TGTGCCAGCAGCGCAGCCAGACTAGCCCCCCCTGATACGCAGTATTTT	CASSAARLAPPDTQYF
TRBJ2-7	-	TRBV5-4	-	TGTGCCAGCAGCTTGGTTTATCGAGGAAACTACGAGCAGTACTTC	CASSLVYRGNYEQYF
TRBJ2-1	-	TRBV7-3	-	TGTGCCAGCGCAACGAGGACTCAACCCCCCAATGAGCAGTTCTTC	CASATRTQPPNEQFF
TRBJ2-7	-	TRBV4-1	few	TGCGCCAGCAGCCAAGATCTTGGGGCCCGATTGTACGAGCAGTACTTC	CASSQDLGARLYEQYF
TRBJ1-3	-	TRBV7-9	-	TGTGCCAGCAGCTCGCCTCCGGGACTGACACTTATTTCTGGAAACACCATATATTTT	CASSSPPGLTLISGNTIYF
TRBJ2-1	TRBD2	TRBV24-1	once	TGTGCCACCAGTGACCACCGCACTAGCGGGCCGAGCTCCTACAATGAGCAGTTCTTC	CATSDHRTSGPSSYNEQFF
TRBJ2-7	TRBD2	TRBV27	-	TGTGCCAGCAGCCTAGCCGGGACTAGCGGCGCCTACGAGCAGTACTTC	CASSLAGTSGAYEQYF
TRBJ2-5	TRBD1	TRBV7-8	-	TGTGCCAGCAGCTCGGGACAGCCTCTCCAAGAGACCCAGTACTTC	CASSSGQPLQETQYF
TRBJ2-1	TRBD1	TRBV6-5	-	TGTGCCACCCAGAAGAGACAGGGACACTACAATGAGCAGTTCTTC	CATQKRQGHYNEQFF
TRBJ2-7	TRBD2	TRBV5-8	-	TGTGCCAGCAGCCCCACTCCTAGCGGGATTAAATACGAGCAGTACTTC	CASSPTPSGIKYEQYF
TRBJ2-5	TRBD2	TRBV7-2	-	TGTGCCAGCAGGGAGGGACTAGCGGGCACAAATCAAGAGACCCAGTACTTC	CASREGLAGTNQETQYF
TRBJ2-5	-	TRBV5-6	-	TGTGCCAGCAGCTTGCCAGGGGCGGAGACCCAGTACTTC	CASSLPGAETQYF
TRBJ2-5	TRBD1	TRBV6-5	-	TGTGCCAGCAGTTACCTCGGACAGGGTTCCGAGACCCAGTACTTC	CASSYLGQGSETQYF
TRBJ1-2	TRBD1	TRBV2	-	TGTGCCAGCAGAGGGACAGGGGGCTTAGTTGGCTACACCTTC	CASRGTGGLVGYTF
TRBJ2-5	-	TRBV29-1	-	TGCAGCGTAGGAGCTCCCTTCCAAGAGACCCAGTACTTC	CSVGAPFQETQYF
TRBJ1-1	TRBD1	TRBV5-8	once	TGTGCCAGCAGCCAAACCCGGGACAGCAGCACTGAAGCTTTCTTT	CASSQTRDSSTEAFF
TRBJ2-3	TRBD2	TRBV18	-	TGTGCCAGCTCACCAATGGCGGGAGCGGGTACAGATACGCAGTATTTT	CASSPMAGAGTDTQYF
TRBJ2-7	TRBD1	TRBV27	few	TGTGCCAGCAGTCTCAGGGGGCCCTCCTACGAGCAGTACTTC	CASSLRGPSYEQYF
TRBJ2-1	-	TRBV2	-	TGTGCCAGCAGTGGGAAAAAGGACAGAGAGTTCTTC	CASSGKKDREFF
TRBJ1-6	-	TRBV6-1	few	TGTGCCAGCAGTGAATATTCTCTAGCTGGGTCACCCCTCCACTTT	CASSEYSLAGSPLHF
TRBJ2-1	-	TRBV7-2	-	TGTGCCAGCAGCTTACGTTCCAGCGGTGTATACTTCTACAATGAGCAGTTCTTC	CASSLRSSGVYFYNEQFF
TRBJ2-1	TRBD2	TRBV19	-	TGTGCCAGTAGTATAGACGGGCCCGGACTAGCGGGACGAAGCTCCTACAATGAGCAGTTCTTC	CASSIDGPGLAGRSSYNEQFF
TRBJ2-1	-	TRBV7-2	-	TGTGCCAGCAGCTTAGGCGGAGCTATGTCCTACAATGAGCAGTTCTTC	CASSLGGAMSYNEQFF
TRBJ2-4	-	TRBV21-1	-	TGTGCCAGCAGCGACGGGACTAGCGGTGGGCGTCGATACCCGGCCAAAAACATTCAGTACTTC	CASSDGTSGGRRYPAKNIQYF
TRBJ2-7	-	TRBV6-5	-	TGTGCCAGCAGTTACGGCGGGGCAGGGACCTACGAGCAGTACTTC	CASSYGGAGTYEQYF